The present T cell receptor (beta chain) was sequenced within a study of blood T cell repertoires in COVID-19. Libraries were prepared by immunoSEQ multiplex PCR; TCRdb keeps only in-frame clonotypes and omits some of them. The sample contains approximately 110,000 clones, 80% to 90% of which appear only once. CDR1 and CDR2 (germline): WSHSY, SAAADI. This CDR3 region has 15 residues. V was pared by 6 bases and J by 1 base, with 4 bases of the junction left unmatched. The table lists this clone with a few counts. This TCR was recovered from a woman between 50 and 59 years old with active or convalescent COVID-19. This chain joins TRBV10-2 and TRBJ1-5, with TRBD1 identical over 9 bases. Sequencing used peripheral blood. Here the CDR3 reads CASRDRGKSNQPQHF. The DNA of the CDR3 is TGCGCCAGCAGAGACAGGGGGAAAAGCAATCAGCCCCAGCATTTT.